The 10 T cell receptor beta chains below all came from one sample that was sequenced in a study of shared clonotypes between healthy human individuals. Clones were sequenced by immunoSEQ multiplex PCR, and TCRdb holds only the in-frame ones, with some missing. In the table there are 2 million to 3 million clones, 93% of which are singletons. Sequencing input: naive CD4+ T cells from PBMCs. Subset described: CD45RA+ positively selected. The receptors originated from a man younger than 35 in good health. Some clones in this sample may be carry-over from other donors' samples.

The chain has TRBV19 and TRBJ2-1, with a possible D match to TRBD2 (5 bases). The CDR3 has 12 amino acids. V lost 10 bases to trimming and J lost 9 bases, with 16 bases between them. Germline V gives CDR1 LNHDA, CDR2 SQIVND (reference sequence). In nucleotides, the CDR3 is TGTGCCACCCATGGTCGGGCGGGTGAGCAGTTCTTC. Residues: CATHGRAGEQFF.

This chain connects TRBV6-5 to TRBJ2-2; D tentatively fits TRBD1 or TRBD2 (5 bases each). The CDR3 has 16 residues. V was cut by 4 bases and J by 2 bases, with 14 bases left in between. Germline lookup yields CDR1 MNHEY and CDR2 SVGAGI. CDR3 sequence (DNA): TGTGCCAGCAGTTCCTCGGGGCAGCCAAACACCGGGGAGCTGTTTTTT. The encoded protein is CASSSSGQPNTGELFF.

This rearrangement joins TRBV28 to TRBJ1-5; 8 nucleotides agree with TRBD1. J gave up 8 bases and V 4 bases, and 10 bases lay outside the gene matches. This CDR3 is 15 amino acids long. Germline V CDR1 and CDR2: MDHEN, SYDVKM. DNA of the CDR3: TGTGCCAGCAGTTCCGGACAGGGCCCGCTGGAGCCCCAGCATTTT. Translating gives CASSSGQGPLEPQHF.

This chain uses TRBV21-1 with TRBJ2-1; TRBD2 is the table's D call, not checked against the DNA. TRBV21-1 is an annotated pseudogene. CDR3 length: 21 amino acids. CDR3 region: CASSKVGGYDDELASHNEQFF. CDR3 bases: TGTGCCAGCAGCAAAGTAGGCGGATACGACGACGAACTAGCGTCCCACAATGAGCAGTTCTTC.

Remarks on this clone: Other nucleotide sequences in the sample specify the same CDR3. The genes are TRBV5-1 and TRBJ1-4, with 8 nucleotides matching TRBD1. This CDR3 is built from 15 residues. Germline lookup yields CDR1 SGHRS and CDR2 YFSETQ. V shed 0 bases, J shed 6 bases, and the junction held 4 bases outside the gene matches. The CDR3: CASSLVGTGDEKLFF. CDR3 nucleotides: TGCGCCAGCAGCTTGGTCGGGACAGGAGATGAAAAACTGTTTTTT. Combining the CDR3 with reference TRBV5-1 and TRBJ1-4 gives the whole variable domain KAGVTQTPRYLIKTRGQQVTLSCSPISGHRSVSWYQQTPGQGLQFLFEYFSETQRNKGNFPGRFSGRQFSNSRSEMNVSTLELGDSALYLCASSLVGTGDEKLFFGSGTQLSVL.

The V and J genes are TRBV4-3 and TRBJ2-1; tentative D call: TRBD2 (5 bases). V was pared by 0 bases and J by 0 bases, with 9 bases between. From germline, CDR1 is LGHNA and CDR2 YSLEER. The CDR3 totals 16 residues. The chain's CDR3 is CASSQESGTSYNEQFF. The CDR3 DNA sequence: TGCGCCAGCAGCCAAGAAAGCGGAACCTCCTACAATGAGCAGTTCTTC.

CDR3 region: CASSLYGQGARETQYF. DNA for the CDR3: TGTGCCAGCAGTTTATATGGCCAGGGGGCACGAGAGACCCAGTACTTC. The J gene is TRBJ2-5, the V gene TRBV28; 8 bases agree with TRBD1. The trim removed 1 base at V and 4 bases at J, leaving 8 bases unmatched. CDR1 MDHEN and CDR2 SYDVKM come from the germline V gene. This CDR3 region has 16 residues.

The rearrangement uses TRBV29-1 and TRBJ2-1, with 11 bases lining up with TRBD2. Germline assignment: CDR1 SQVTM and CDR2 ANQGSEA. The CDR3 loop spans 13 amino acids. Trimming at V came to 4 bases and at J to 5 bases, leaving 1 base not matched to a gene. In nucleotides, the CDR3 is TGCAGCGTTGCGGGACTAGCGGACAATGAGCAGTTCTTC. It yields the protein CSVAGLADNEQFF.

The sample holds one count of this clone. This sequence joins TRBV5-4 and TRBJ2-7, with D perhaps matching TRBD2 (5 bases). V lost 1 base and J lost 0, with 8 bases in between. The CDR3 runs to 14 residues. Germline V CDR1 and CDR2: SGHNT, YYREEE (reference sequence). The CDR3 spells CASSLQGSSYEQYF. For the CDR3, the DNA is TGTGCCAGCAGCTTGCAAGGGAGCTCCTACGAGCAGTACTTC.

This sequence joins TRBV5-5 and TRBJ2-7, with 8 bases aligning to TRBD1. Looked up from germline, CDR1 is SGHKS and CDR2 is YYEKEE (reference sequence). CDR3 size: 13 residues. Losses at the gene ends were 4 bases for V and 5 bases for J; bases not matched to a gene: 5. The CDR3 coding sequence is TGTGCCAGCAGCACCCTACAGGGGGACGAGCAGTACTTC. Protein product: CASSTLQGDEQYF.